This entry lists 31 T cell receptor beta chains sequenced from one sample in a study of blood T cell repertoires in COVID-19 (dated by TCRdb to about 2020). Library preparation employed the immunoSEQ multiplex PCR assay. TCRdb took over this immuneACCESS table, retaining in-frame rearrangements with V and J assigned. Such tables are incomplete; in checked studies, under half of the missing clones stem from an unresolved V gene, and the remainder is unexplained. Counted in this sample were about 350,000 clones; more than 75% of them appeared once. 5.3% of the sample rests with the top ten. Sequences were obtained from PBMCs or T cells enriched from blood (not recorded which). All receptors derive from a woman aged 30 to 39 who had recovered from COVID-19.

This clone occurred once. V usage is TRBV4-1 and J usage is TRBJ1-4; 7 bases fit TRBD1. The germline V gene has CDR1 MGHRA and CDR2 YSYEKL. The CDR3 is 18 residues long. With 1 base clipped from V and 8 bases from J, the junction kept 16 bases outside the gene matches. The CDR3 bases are TGCGCCAGCAGCCAAGCCCCGGTCGACAGGGCCATATACGAAAAACTGTTTTTT. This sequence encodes CASSQAPVDRAIYEKLFF.

The CDR3 spells CASSSTGVDSPLHF. In DNA form, the CDR3 reads TGTGCCAGCAGCTCGACAGGGGTGGATTCACCCCTCCACTTT. The rearrangement joins TRBV7-8 to TRBJ1-6; 8 nucleotides align to TRBD1. V shed 4 bases, J shed 8 bases, and the junction held 4 bases outside the gene matches. CDR3 length equals 14 residues. CDR1 is SGHVS and CDR2 is FQNEAQ in the germline V gene.

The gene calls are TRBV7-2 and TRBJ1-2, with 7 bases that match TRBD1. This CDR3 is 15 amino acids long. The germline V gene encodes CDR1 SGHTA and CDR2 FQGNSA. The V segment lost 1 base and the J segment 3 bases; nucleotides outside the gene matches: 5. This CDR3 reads CASSLVGRGYYGYTF. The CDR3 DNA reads TGTGCCAGCAGCTTAGTTGGCAGGGGGTACTATGGCTACACCTTC. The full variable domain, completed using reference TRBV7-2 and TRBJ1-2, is GAGVSQSPSNKVTEKGKDVELRCDPISGHTALYWYRQSLGQGLEFLIYFQGNSAPDKSGLPSDRFSAERTGGSVSTLTIQRTQQEDSAVYLCASSLVGRGYYGYTFGSGTRLTVV.

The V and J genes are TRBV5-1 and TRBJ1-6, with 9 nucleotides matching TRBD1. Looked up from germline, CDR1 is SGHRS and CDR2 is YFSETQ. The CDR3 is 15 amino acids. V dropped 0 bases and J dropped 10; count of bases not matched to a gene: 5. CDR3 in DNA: TGCGCCAGCAGCTTGGATGGACAGGGGAGCTCACCCCTCCACTTT. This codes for CASSLDGQGSSPLHF. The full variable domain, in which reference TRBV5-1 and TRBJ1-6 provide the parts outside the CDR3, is KAGVTQTPRYLIKTRGQQVTLSCSPISGHRSVSWYQQTPGQGLQFLFEYFSETQRNKGNFPGRFSGRQFSNSRSEMNVSTLELGDSALYLCASSLDGQGSSPLHFGNGTRLTVT.

CDR3 residues: CASSQDLGQGYYTGELFF. CDR3 in DNA: TGTGCCAGCAGCCAAGATCTAGGGCAGGGCTATTACACCGGGGAGCTGTTTTTT. The chain joins TRBV3-1 (or the pseudogene TRBV3-2) to TRBJ2-2; D may be TRBD1 (5 bases). V was clipped by 0 bases and J by 3 bases, with 17 bases between them. CDR3 length: 18 residues. Per germline, CDR1 LGHDT and CDR2 YNNKEL (reference sequence).

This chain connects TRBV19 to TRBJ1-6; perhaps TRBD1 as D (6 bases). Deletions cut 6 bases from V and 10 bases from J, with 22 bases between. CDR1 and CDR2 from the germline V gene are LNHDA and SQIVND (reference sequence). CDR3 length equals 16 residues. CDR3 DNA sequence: TGTGCCAGTAGCCCGTCGGGGGGGGGCAGTAGCTCACCCCTCCACTTT. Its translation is CASSPSGGGSSSPLHF.

The chain's CDR3 is CASSPGSGTYEQYF. The CDR3 nucleotides read TGTGCCAGCAGCCCGGGATCAGGAACGTACGAGCAGTACTTC. V gene TRBV7-9 combines with J gene TRBJ2-7; a possible D gene is TRBD2 (5 bases). Trimming left V 5 bases short and J 4 bases short, with 15 bases between. The CDR3 sequence is 14 residues long. Germline V lookup: CDR1 SEHNR, CDR2 FQNEAQ (reference sequence). The variable domain in full, with the rest retrieved from reference TRBV7-9 and TRBJ2-7, is DTGVSQNPRHKITKRGQNVTFRCDPISEHNRLYWYRQTLGQGPEFLTYFQNEAQLEKSRLLSDRFSAERPKGSFSTLEIQRTEQGDSAMYLCASSPGSGTYEQYFGPGTRLTVT.

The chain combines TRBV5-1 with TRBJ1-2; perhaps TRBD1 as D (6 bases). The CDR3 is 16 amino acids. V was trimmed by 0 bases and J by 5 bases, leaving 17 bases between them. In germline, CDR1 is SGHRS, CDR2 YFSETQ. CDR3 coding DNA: TGCGCCAGCAGCTTGGCCCCGGCAGGGGACGGGTATGGCTACACCTTC. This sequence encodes CASSLAPAGDGYGYTF. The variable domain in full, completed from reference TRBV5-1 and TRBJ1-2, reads KAGVTQTPRYLIKTRGQQVTLSCSPISGHRSVSWYQQTPGQGLQFLFEYFSETQRNKGNFPGRFSGRQFSNSRSEMNVSTLELGDSALYLCASSLAPAGDGYGYTFGSGTRLTVV.

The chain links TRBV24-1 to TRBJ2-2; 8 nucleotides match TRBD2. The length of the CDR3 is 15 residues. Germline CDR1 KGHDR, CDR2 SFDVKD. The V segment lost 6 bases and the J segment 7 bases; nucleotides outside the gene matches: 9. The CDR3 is CATSNAGGLFGELFF. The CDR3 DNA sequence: TGTGCCACCAGTAATGCGGGGGGTCTGTTCGGGGAGCTGTTTTTT.

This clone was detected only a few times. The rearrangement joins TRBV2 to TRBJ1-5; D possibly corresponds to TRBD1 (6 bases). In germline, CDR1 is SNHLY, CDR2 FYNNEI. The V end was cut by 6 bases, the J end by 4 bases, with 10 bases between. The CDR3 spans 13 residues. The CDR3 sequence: CASRTTGNQPQHF. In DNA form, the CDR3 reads TGTGCCAGCAGGACGACAGGAAATCAGCCCCAGCATTTT.

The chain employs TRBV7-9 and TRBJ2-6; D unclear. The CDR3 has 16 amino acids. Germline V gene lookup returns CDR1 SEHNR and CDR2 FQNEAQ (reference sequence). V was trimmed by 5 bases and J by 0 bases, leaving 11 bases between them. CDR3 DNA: TGTGCCAGCAGCCGTACGGTTTTCTCTGGGGCCAACGTCCTGACTTTC. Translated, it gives CASSRTVFSGANVLTF.

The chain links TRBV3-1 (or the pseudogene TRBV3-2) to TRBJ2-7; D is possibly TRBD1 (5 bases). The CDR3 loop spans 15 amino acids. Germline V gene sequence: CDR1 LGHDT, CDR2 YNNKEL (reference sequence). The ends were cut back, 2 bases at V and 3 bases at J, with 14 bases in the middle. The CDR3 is CASSQQLQAYYEQYF. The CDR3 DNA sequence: TGTGCCAGCAGCCAACAATTACAGGCTTACTACGAGCAGTACTTC.

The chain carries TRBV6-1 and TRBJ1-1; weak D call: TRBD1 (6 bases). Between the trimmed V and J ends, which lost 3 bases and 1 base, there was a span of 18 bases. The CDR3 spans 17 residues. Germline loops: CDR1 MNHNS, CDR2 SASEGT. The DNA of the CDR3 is TGTGCCAGCAGTGAGACGCGGAGAGCGGGGGCGAACACTGAAGCTTTCTTT. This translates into CASSETRRAGANTEAFF.

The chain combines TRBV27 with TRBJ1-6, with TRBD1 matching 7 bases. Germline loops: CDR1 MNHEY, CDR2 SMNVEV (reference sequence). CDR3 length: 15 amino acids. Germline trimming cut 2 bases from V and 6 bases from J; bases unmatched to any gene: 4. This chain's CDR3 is CASSLRGQLNSPLHF. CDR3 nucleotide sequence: TGTGCCAGCAGTTTAAGGGGACAGCTTAATTCACCCCTCCACTTT.

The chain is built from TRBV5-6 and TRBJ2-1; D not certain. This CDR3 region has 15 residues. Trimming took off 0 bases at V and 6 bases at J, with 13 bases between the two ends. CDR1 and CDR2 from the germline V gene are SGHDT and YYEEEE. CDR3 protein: CASSLGNPGINEQFF. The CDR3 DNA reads TGTGCCAGCAGCTTGGGTAACCCGGGTATCAATGAGCAGTTCTTC.

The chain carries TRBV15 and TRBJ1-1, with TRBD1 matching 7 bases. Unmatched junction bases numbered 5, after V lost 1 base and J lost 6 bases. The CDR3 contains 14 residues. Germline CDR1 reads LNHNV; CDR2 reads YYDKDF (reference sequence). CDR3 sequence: CATSRGDRVSEAFF. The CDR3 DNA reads TGTGCCACCAGCAGAGGAGACAGGGTGTCTGAAGCTTTCTTT.

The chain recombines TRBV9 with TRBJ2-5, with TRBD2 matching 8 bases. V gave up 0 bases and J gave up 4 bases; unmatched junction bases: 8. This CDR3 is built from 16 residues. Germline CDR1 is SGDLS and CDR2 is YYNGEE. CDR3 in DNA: TGTGCCAGCAGCGTAGCCGGGACTAGGGGCGGAGAGACCCAGTACTTC. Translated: CASSVAGTRGGETQYF.

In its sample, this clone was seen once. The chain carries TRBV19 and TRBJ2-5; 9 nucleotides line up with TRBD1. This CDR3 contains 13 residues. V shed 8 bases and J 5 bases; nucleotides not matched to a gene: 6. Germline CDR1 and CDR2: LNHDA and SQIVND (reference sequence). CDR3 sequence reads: CASSDRGGETQYF. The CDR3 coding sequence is TGTGCCAGTTCGGACAGGGGAGGGGAGACCCAGTACTTC.

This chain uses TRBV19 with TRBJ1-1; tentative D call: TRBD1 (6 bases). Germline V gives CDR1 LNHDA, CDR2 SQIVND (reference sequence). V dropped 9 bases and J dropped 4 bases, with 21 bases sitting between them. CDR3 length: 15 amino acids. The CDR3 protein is CASNPRGGRRTEAFF. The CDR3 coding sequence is TGTGCCAGCAATCCTAGGGGGGGGCGCCGCACTGAAGCTTTCTTT.

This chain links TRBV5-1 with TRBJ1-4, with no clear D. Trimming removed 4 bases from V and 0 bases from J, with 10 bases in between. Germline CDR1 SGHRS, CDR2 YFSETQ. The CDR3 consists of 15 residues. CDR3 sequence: CASSLGGATNEKLFF. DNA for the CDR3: TGCGCCAGCAGCCTGGGCGGAGCAACTAATGAAAAACTGTTTTTT.

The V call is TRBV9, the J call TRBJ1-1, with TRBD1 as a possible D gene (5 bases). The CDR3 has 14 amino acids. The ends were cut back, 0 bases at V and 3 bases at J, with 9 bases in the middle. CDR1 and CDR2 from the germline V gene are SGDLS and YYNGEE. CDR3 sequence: CASSVVTVDTEAFF. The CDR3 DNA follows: TGTGCCAGCAGCGTAGTGACAGTTGACACTGAAGCTTTCTTT.

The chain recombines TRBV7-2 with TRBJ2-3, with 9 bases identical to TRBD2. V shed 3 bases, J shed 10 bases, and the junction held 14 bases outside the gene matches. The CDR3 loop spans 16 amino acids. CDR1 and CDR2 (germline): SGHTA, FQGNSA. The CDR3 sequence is CASSLGTNRLAEAQYF. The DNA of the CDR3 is TGTGCCAGCAGCTTGGGGACAAACCGACTAGCGGAGGCGCAGTATTTT.

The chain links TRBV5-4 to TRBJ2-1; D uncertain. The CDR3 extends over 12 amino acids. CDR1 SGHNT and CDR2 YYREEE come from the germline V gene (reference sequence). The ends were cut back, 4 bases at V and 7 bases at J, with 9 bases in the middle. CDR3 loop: CASSATGNEQFF. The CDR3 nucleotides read TGTGCCAGCAGCGCGACTGGGAATGAGCAGTTCTTC.

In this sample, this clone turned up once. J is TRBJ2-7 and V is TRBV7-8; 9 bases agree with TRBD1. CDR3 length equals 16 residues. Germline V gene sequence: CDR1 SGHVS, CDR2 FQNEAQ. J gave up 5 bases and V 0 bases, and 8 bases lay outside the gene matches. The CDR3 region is CASSLAGTGISHEQYF. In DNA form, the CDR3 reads TGTGCCAGCAGCTTAGCCGGGACAGGGATTAGCCACGAGCAGTACTTC.

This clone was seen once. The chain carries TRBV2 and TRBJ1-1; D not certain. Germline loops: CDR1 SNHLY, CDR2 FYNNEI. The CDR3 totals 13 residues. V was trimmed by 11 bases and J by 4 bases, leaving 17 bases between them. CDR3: CAGQRDDSTEAFF. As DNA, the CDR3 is TGTGCCGGCCAGAGGGATGATTCCACTGAAGCTTTCTTT.

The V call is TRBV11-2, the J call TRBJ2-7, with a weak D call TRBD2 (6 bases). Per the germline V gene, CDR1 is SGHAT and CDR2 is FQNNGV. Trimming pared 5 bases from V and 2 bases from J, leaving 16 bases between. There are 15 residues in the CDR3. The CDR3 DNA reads TGTGCCAGCAGCAGATCCCGGGAGAAGACCTACGAGCAGTACTTC. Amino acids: CASSRSREKTYEQYF.

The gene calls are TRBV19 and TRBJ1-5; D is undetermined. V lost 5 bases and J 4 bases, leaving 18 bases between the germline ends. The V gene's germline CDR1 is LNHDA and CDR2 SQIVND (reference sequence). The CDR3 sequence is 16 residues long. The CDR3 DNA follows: TGTGCCAGTAGTTTCACACGGGAGGGAGGGAATCAGCCCCAGCATTTT. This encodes CASSFTREGGNQPQHF. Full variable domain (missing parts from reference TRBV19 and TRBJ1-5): DGGITQSPKYLFRKEGQNVTLSCEQNLNHDAMYWYRQDPGQGLRLIYYSQIVNDFQKGDIAEGYSVSREKKESFPLTVTSAQKNPTAFYLCASSFTREGGNQPQHFGDGTRLSIL.

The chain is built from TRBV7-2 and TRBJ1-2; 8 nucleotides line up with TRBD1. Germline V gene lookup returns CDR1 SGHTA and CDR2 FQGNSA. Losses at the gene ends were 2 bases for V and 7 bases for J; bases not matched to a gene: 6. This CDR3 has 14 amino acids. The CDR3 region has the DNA TGTGCCAGCAGCTTAATGGACAGGGAGGCTGGCTACACCTTC. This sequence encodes CASSLMDREAGYTF.

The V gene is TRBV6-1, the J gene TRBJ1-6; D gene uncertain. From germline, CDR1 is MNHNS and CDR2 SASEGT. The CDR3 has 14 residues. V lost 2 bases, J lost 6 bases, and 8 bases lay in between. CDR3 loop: CASSEIQVNSPLHF. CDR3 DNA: TGTGCCAGCAGTGAAATACAAGTTAATTCACCCCTCCACTTT.

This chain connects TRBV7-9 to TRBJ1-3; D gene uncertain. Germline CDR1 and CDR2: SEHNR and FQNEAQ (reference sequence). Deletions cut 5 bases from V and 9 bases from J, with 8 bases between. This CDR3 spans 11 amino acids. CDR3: CASSLSSTIYF. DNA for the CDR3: TGTGCCAGCAGCCTATCTAGCACCATATATTTT. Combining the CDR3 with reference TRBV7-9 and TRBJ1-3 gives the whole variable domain DTGVSQNPRHKITKRGQNVTFRCDPISEHNRLYWYRQTLGQGPEFLTYFQNEAQLEKSRLLSDRFSAERPKGSFSTLEIQRTEQGDSAMYLCASSLSSTIYFGEGSWLTVV.

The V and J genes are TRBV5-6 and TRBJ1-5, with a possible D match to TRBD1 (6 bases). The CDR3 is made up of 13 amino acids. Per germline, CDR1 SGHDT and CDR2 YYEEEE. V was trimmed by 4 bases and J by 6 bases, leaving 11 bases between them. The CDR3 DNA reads TGTGCCAGCAGCCTAGGGGGTATTCAGCCCCAGCATTTT. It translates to CASSLGGIQPQHF.